The 22 T cell receptor beta chains listed next were all sequenced from one sample in a study of molecular identifiers for immune sequencing clone quantification. Using its own MiXCR run on the PCR reads, TCRdb lists one record per CDR3 protein. The sample lists about 630,000 distinct CDR3 sequences, 25% seen once, with 0.6% to 0.9% in the top ten. Sequencing was carried out using naive CD8+ T cells from blood, with Jurkat cell RNA spiked in. Subset indicated: FACS-sorted CD8+CD4-CCR7+CD45RA+ naive T cells. These receptors came from a human donor in good health. Some libraries in this study had Jurkat cell RNA spiked in.

V is TRBV27 and J is TRBJ2-7, with unresolved D. Trimming left V 6 bases short and J 5 bases short, with 14 bases between. CDR1 and CDR2 from the germline V gene are MNHEY and SMNVEV (reference sequence). There are 13 residues in the CDR3. CDR3: CASSLSLRNEQYF. In DNA, the CDR3 is TGTGCCAGCAGCCTCTCGTTACGGAACGAGCAGTACTTC.

This clonotype came up a few times. The chain couples TRBV19 to TRBJ2-3, with D uncertain. V lost 5 bases, J lost 5 bases, and 8 bases lay in between. The CDR3 totals 12 residues. Germline CDR1 is LNHDA and CDR2 is SQIVND (reference sequence). The chain's CDR3 is CASSPDGDTQYF. CDR3 in DNA: TGTGCCAGTAGTCCTGACGGAGATACGCAGTATTTT. The whole variable domain, filled in from reference TRBV19 and TRBJ2-3, reads DGGITQSPKYLFRKEGQNVTLSCEQNLNHDAMYWYRQDPGQGLRLIYYSQIVNDFQKGDIAEGYSVSREKKESFPLTVTSAQKNPTAFYLCASSPDGDTQYFGPGTRLTVL.

This clonotype was seen a handful of times. The V gene is TRBV20-1, the J gene TRBJ2-3; D possibly corresponds to TRBD1 (5 bases). Germline assignment: CDR1 DFQATT and CDR2 SNEGSKA (reference sequence). Between the trimmed V and J ends, which lost 1 base and 4 bases, there was a span of 15 bases. CDR3 length: 15 residues. The CDR3 sequence: CSARGAGIRADTQYF. In DNA form, the CDR3 reads TGCAGTGCTAGAGGGGCAGGGATTAGGGCAGATACGCAGTATTTT.

In this sample, this clonotype turned up a few times. The chain couples TRBV20-1 to TRBJ2-3; the match to TRBD2 covers 12 bases. The CDR3 covers 18 residues. The V gene's germline CDR1 is DFQATT and CDR2 SNEGSKA (reference sequence). The V gene end was trimmed by 0 bases and the J gene end by 3 bases; junction bases not matched to a gene: 10. This CDR3 is CSARDRFASGRVTDTQYF. The CDR3 DNA sequence: TGCAGTGCTAGAGATCGATTCGCTAGCGGGAGGGTGACAGATACGCAGTATTTT.

J is TRBJ1-5 and V is TRBV28; weak D call: TRBD1 (5 bases). The CDR3 totals 13 residues. Germline CDR1 and CDR2: MDHEN and SYDVKM. Trimming stripped 4 bases from V and 5 bases from J, with 9 bases between. Here the CDR3 reads CASSSLGDQPQHF. In nucleotides, the CDR3 is TGTGCCAGCAGTTCCCTAGGGGATCAGCCCCAGCATTTT.

This clonotype was seen at least ten times. V and J are TRBV29-1 and TRBJ2-2; D unresolved. The V gene's germline CDR1 is SQVTM and CDR2 ANQGSEA. There are 14 residues in the CDR3. Trimming stripped 3 bases from V and 3 bases from J, with 11 bases between. CDR3: CSVDRIDDTGELFF. In DNA, the CDR3 is TGCAGCGTTGACAGGATTGACGACACCGGGGAGCTGTTTTTT.

There are a few counts of this clonotype. The chain joins TRBV4-1 to TRBJ2-5; 8 bases map to TRBD1. Looked up from germline, CDR1 is MGHRA and CDR2 is YSYEKL. The CDR3 has 15 amino acids. Unmatched junction bases numbered 4, after V lost 1 base and J lost 3 bases. The CDR3: CASSQVADREETQYF. CDR3 DNA: TGCGCCAGCAGCCAAGTAGCGGACAGGGAAGAGACCCAGTACTTC.

This clonotype came up many times. The chain recombines TRBV20-1 with TRBJ2-6; D gene ambiguous. V lost 3 bases, J lost 0 bases, and 3 bases lay in between. Germline V lookup: CDR1 DFQATT, CDR2 SNEGSKA (reference sequence). The CDR3 covers 13 residues. The CDR3 region is CSARHSGANVLTF. The CDR3 DNA follows: TGCAGTGCTAGGCACTCTGGGGCCAACGTCCTGACTTTC.

The chain combines TRBV13 with TRBJ2-1, with 7 positions matching TRBD1. Germline V gene sequence: CDR1 PRHDT, CDR2 FYEKMQ (reference sequence). CDR3 length: 15 amino acids. V was pared by 3 bases and J by 1 base, with 3 bases of the junction left unmatched. CDR3 in DNA: TGTGCCAGCAGCTTTGAACAGGGGTCCTACAATGAGCAGTTCTTC. Translation gives CASSFEQGSYNEQFF.

This clonotype occurred a few times. The chain links TRBV10-1 to TRBJ2-2, with D perhaps assigned TRBD1 or TRBD2 (5 bases each). There are 18 residues in the CDR3. Germline V lookup: CDR1 WNHNN, CDR2 SYGVQD (reference sequence). V was shortened by 0 bases and J by 6 bases, with 20 bases between the two germline ends. The CDR3 DNA follows: TGCGCCAGCAGTGAGTCGGCCCGGGGCGTTGGAATGGCCGGGGAGCTGTTTTTT. This gives the protein CASSESARGVGMAGELFF.

This clonotype has at least ten counts. The V call is TRBV13, the J call TRBJ2-3; D remains unclear. The CDR3 contains 12 residues. From germline, CDR1 is PRHDT and CDR2 FYEKMQ (reference sequence). The V gene lost 5 bases and the J gene lost 4 bases, with 7 bases spanning the gap. The CDR3 nucleotides are TGTGCCAGCAGCGCCACCGCAGATACGCAGTATTTT. Amino acids: CASSATADTQYF.

This clonotype turned up a few times. The chain uses TRBV20-1 and TRBJ2-3, with D uncertain. The CDR3 runs 14 residues. The germline CDR1 and CDR2 sequences are DFQATT and SNEGSKA (reference sequence). V lost 0 bases and J 4 bases, leaving 11 bases between the germline ends. The chain's CDR3 is CSARDSPIADTQYF. Written as DNA, the CDR3 is TGCAGTGCTAGAGATTCCCCCATAGCAGATACGCAGTATTTT.

Many counts were recorded for this clonotype. The chain couples TRBV19 to TRBJ2-1; TRBD2 agrees at 9 bases. Losses at the gene ends were 0 bases for V and 2 bases for J; bases not matched to a gene: 5. This CDR3 spans 17 amino acids. The V gene's germline CDR1 is LNHDA and CDR2 SQIVND (reference sequence). In DNA, the CDR3 is TGTGCCAGTAGTATAGATGGGCTAGCGGGACCCTACAATGAGCAGTTCTTC. It translates to CASSIDGLAGPYNEQFF.

To note about this clonotype: Being one base from a much bigger clone, this may be a read error. The chain is built from TRBV28 and TRBJ2-3, with D maybe TRBD2 (6 bases). CDR1 is MDHEN and CDR2 is SYDVKM in the germline V gene. This CDR3 comprises 20 residues. V lost 6 bases and J lost 0, with 28 bases in between. The CDR3 coding sequence is TGTGCCAGCAGGCCTACTAGCAGGATATACCCCGCCCGTAGCACAGATACGCAGTATTTT. Its protein product is CASRPTSRIYPARSTDTQYF.

Many counts were recorded for this clonotype. The V call is TRBV2, the J call TRBJ1-1; no firm D call. This CDR3 spans 13 amino acids. Per the germline V gene, CDR1 is SNHLY and CDR2 is FYNNEI. Trimming took 3 bases from V and 6 from J, leaving 11 bases between them. CDR3 bases: TGTGCCAGCAGTGATAGTGATAATCCTGAAGCTTTCTTT. This gives the protein CASSDSDNPEAFF.

As regards this clonotype: A single base separates this from a much larger clone, so it may be a read error. In this CDR3 the conserved last residue, phenylalanine or tryptophan, is missing, so a read error is likely. The chain employs TRBV5-6 and TRBJ2-2; 8 nucleotides agree with TRBD1. This CDR3 has 15 amino acids. Looked up from germline, CDR1 is SGHDT and CDR2 is YYEEEE. Trimming removed 4 bases from V and 1 base from J; junction bases left unmatched: 3. For the CDR3, the DNA is TGTGCCAGCAGCCCCGGGACAGGGAACACCGGGGAGCTGTTTCTT. Protein sequence: CASSPGTGNTGELFL.

This clonotype has a handful of counts. This chain links TRBV2 with TRBJ2-5; 7 nucleotides align to TRBD1. The V segment lost 5 bases and the J segment 5 bases; nucleotides outside the gene matches: 14. Germline loops: CDR1 SNHLY, CDR2 FYNNEI. There are 16 residues in the CDR3. CDR3 residues: CASSKLTGAPGETQYF. The CDR3 region has the DNA TGTGCCAGCAGTAAACTTACAGGGGCGCCGGGTGAGACCCAGTACTTC.

The V gene is TRBV6-2 or TRBV6-3, the J gene TRBJ2-7; 7 positions agree with TRBD1. CDR3 length: 17 amino acids. Per the germline V gene, CDR1 is MNHEY and CDR2 is SVGEGT. Unmatched junction bases numbered 16, after V lost 6 bases and J lost 2 bases. CDR3 sequence (DNA): TGTGCCAGCAGCTTACTACTGGCCGGGACAGAAACCTACGAGCAGTACTTC. Protein product: CASSLLLAGTETYEQYF.

This sequence joins TRBV6-2 or TRBV6-3 and TRBJ2-2; TRBD2 matches at 7 bases. After removal of 4 bases from V and 6 bases from J, the junction contained 8 bases not matched to a gene. Germline V gives CDR1 MNHEY, CDR2 SVGEGT. This CDR3 spans 15 amino acids. The CDR3 reads CASSSWRGLAGELFF. The CDR3 DNA sequence: TGTGCCAGCAGTTCGTGGCGGGGGTTGGCCGGGGAGCTGTTTTTT.

This clonotype was counted only a few times. This chain uses TRBV19 with TRBJ1-1, with D possibly TRBD1 on 6 matching bases. Looked up from germline, CDR1 is LNHDA and CDR2 is SQIVND (reference sequence). CDR3 length equals 15 residues. Trimming took 5 bases from V and 3 from J, leaving 16 bases between them. The CDR3 nucleotides are TGTGCCAGTAGTGCCAGGGGCTTTGAGGACACTGAAGCTTTCTTT. It translates to CASSARGFEDTEAFF. The complete variable domain, with remaining parts taken from reference TRBV19 and TRBJ1-1, reads DGGITQSPKYLFRKEGQNVTLSCEQNLNHDAMYWYRQDPGQGLRLIYYSQIVNDFQKGDIAEGYSVSREKKESFPLTVTSAQKNPTAFYLCASSARGFEDTEAFFGQGTRLTVV.

Concerning this clonotype: Sequence at one end of the junction differs from germline and may be a read error. The V call is TRBV11-2, the J call TRBJ2-3; the match to TRBD2 covers 9 bases. This CDR3 has 17 amino acids. The germline V gene encodes CDR1 SGHAT and CDR2 FQNNGV. This CDR3 reads CAGSSAPSGTWADTQYF. The DNA of the CDR3 is TGTGCCGGCAGCTCCGCTCCTAGCGGGACGTGGGCAGATACGCAGTATTTT.

The rearrangement joins TRBV7-6 to TRBJ2-1, with 10 bases that match TRBD2. This CDR3 contains 15 residues. In germline, CDR1 is SGHVS, CDR2 FNYEAQ. V trimming: 2 bases; J trimming: 8 bases; junction bases outside the gene matches: 6. Written as DNA, the CDR3 is TGTGCCAGCAGCTTAAGCGGGGGGGCCTTCGATGAGCAGTTCTTC. Its translation: CASSLSGGAFDEQFF.